This T cell receptor beta chain originates from a study of PD-1 blockade in classical Hodgkin lymphoma. TCRdb's table, derived via immunoSEQ multiplex PCR, lists solely in-frame clones and lacks some. The sample consists of some 17,000 clones, around 80% of them appearing once. Germline V CDR1 and CDR2: MNHEY, SVGAGI. The ends were cut back, 6 bases at V and 0 bases at J, with 11 bases in the middle. The CDR3 length is 15 residues. The time point was: cycle 4 day 1 (C4D1), after more than five weeks of nivolumab. In every patient, relapse followed autologous stem cell transplantation, while exposure to brentuximab vedotin differed. Purification of CD4+ T cells from thawed PBMCs was achieved by magnetic negative selection. Relapsed/refractory classical Hodgkin lymphoma patients had complete, partial or progressive responses.

The TCR originated in a human donor with classical Hodgkin lymphoma. This specimen was CD4+ T cells from blood, taken before the fourth cycle of nivolumab. The chain has TRBV6-5 and TRBJ1-4, with unresolved D. The DNA for the CDR3 is TGTGCCAGCAGCCACGACGGTGCAACTAATGAAAAACTGTTTTTT. This gives the protein CASSHDGATNEKLFF.